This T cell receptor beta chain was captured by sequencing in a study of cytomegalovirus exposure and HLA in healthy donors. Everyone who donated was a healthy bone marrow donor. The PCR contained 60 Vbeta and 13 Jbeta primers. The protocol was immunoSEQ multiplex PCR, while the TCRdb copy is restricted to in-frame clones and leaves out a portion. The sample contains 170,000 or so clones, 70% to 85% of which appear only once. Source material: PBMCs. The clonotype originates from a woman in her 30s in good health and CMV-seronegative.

CDR3 sequence reads: CASSYIPQGGNTEAFF. CDR3 in DNA: TGCGCCAGCAGCTACATTCCCCAGGGGGGCAACACTGAAGCTTTCTTT. The rearrangement joins TRBV5-1 to TRBJ1-1, with 7 bases lining up with TRBD1. This CDR3 has 16 amino acids. J lost 2 bases, V lost 3 bases, and 10 bases had no gene match. Per the germline V gene, CDR1 is SGHRS and CDR2 is YFSETQ.